Presented here are 15 T cell receptor beta chains from one specimen sequenced in a study of T cell responses to AZD1222 COVID-19 vaccine. Sequencing was performed with immunoSEQ multiplex PCR; in TCRdb, only in-frame clones are kept and a portion is missing. The table lists about 140,000 clones, roughly 92% of them singletons. The input for sequencing was peripheral blood, taken on day 0 of AZD1222 vaccination. Receptors originate from an adult in good health.

This clone appeared a few times. The rearrangement links TRBV2 to TRBJ2-2; 10 positions match TRBD1. V was clipped by 5 bases and J by 1 base; unmatched bases: 13. CDR1 and CDR2 from the germline V gene are SNHLY and FYNNEI. This CDR3 spans 19 amino acids. CDR3 sequence: CASSNPGQGFVGNTGELFF. The DNA for the CDR3 is TGTGCCAGCAGTAATCCGGGACAGGGGTTTGTTGGGAACACCGGGGAGCTGTTTTTT.

J is TRBJ1-4 and V is TRBV5-6; D is perhaps TRBD1 (6 bases). This CDR3 spans 17 amino acids. The germline CDR1 and CDR2 sequences are SGHDT and YYEEEE. V was pared by 1 base and J by 0 bases, with 13 bases between. CDR3 region: CASSLLGQLATNEKLFF. In DNA, the CDR3 is TGTGCCAGCAGCTTGTTGGGACAACTGGCAACTAATGAAAAACTGTTTTTT.

V usage is TRBV28 and J usage is TRBJ2-7; 8 nucleotides match TRBD1. This CDR3 comprises 16 residues. Germline V gene lookup returns CDR1 MDHEN and CDR2 SYDVKM. V lost 5 bases, J lost 0 bases, and 9 bases stayed unmatched. CDR3 loop: CASSPQWTGRSYEQYF. For the CDR3, the DNA is TGTGCCAGCAGTCCCCAGTGGACAGGGCGCTCCTACGAGCAGTACTTC.

This chain uses TRBV2 with TRBJ1-1; 9 bases match TRBD1. Germline CDR1 reads SNHLY; CDR2 reads FYNNEI. Trimming took 3 bases from V and 4 from J; bases not matched to a gene: 6. The CDR3 sequence is 15 residues long. The CDR3 DNA sequence: TGTGCCAGCAGTGAGAAGTGGGGACAGGGCACTGAAGCTTTCTTT. This codes for CASSEKWGQGTEAFF.

The V gene is TRBV2, the J gene TRBJ2-6; D not certain. The CDR3 covers 15 residues. V gave up 6 bases and J gave up 0 bases, with 9 bases separating them. From germline, CDR1 is SNHLY and CDR2 FYNNEI. The CDR3 DNA sequence: TGTGCCAGCAGCCCGACGGTCTCTGGGGCCAACGTCCTGACTTTC. This gives the protein CASSPTVSGANVLTF.

The chain has TRBV12-3 or TRBV12-4 and TRBJ2-2; no reliable D call. V lost 3 bases and J 2 bases, leaving 4 bases between the germline ends. This CDR3 comprises 13 residues. The CDR3 protein is CASSFGNTGELFF. The CDR3 nucleotides read TGTGCCAGCAGTTTCGGCAACACCGGGGAGCTGTTTTTT.

The chain links TRBV23-1 to TRBJ1-1; maybe TRBD1 (5 bases). TRBV23-1 qualifies as an ORF whose function is uncertain. There are 14 residues in the CDR3. Between the trimmed V and J ends, which lost 6 bases and 11 bases, there was a span of 22 bases. The CDR3 DNA sequence: TGCGCCAGCAGCTTGATGGGGGAACCCCGGGGGGCTTTCTTT. Encoded protein: CASSLMGEPRGAFF.

In this sample, this clone turned up once. The chain combines TRBV7-9 with TRBJ1-2, with 7 bases aligning to TRBD1. Unmatched junction bases numbered 7, after V lost 3 bases and J lost 6 bases. Germline V CDR1 and CDR2: SEHNR, FQNEAQ (reference sequence). There are 14 residues in the CDR3. The CDR3 here is CASSLRQGGNGYTF. In DNA form, the CDR3 reads TGTGCCAGCAGCTTGAGACAGGGAGGGAATGGCTACACCTTC.

The V and J genes are TRBV7-6 and TRBJ1-2; D gene unclear. Germline values: CDR1 SGHVS, CDR2 FNYEAQ. This CDR3 is 12 amino acids long. The V gene lost 4 bases and the J gene lost 7 bases, with 10 bases spanning the gap. The CDR3, as DNA: TGTGCCAGCAGCTCTCGAGGCAGTGGCTACACCTTC. Translated, it gives CASSSRGSGYTF.

This sequence joins TRBV28 and TRBJ1-2, with D perhaps matching TRBD1 (6 bases). V was clipped by 5 bases and J by 4 bases, with 20 bases between them. Germline V lookup: CDR1 MDHEN, CDR2 SYDVKM. The CDR3 covers 16 residues. The CDR3 protein is CASSLGARQAPYGYTF. CDR3 in DNA: TGTGCCAGCAGTCTAGGAGCCCGACAGGCTCCCTATGGCTACACCTTC.

V is TRBV27 and J is TRBJ1-1, with D possibly matching TRBD1 (6 bases). The germline V gene encodes CDR1 MNHEY and CDR2 SMNVEV (reference sequence). This CDR3 contains 13 residues. V was shortened by 4 bases and J by 5 bases, with 11 bases between the two germline ends. Here the CDR3 DNA reads TGTGCCAGCAGTTGGGGGCCTGGAACTGAAGCTTTCTTT. Protein product: CASSWGPGTEAFF.

The gene calls are TRBV5-1 and TRBJ2-1; D remains ambiguous. With 0 bases removed from V and 0 bases from J, the gap between germline ends came to 4 bases. This CDR3 comprises 14 residues. CDR1 is SGHRS and CDR2 is YFSETQ in the germline V gene. The CDR3, as DNA: TGCGCCAGCAGCTTGGTTAGCTCCTACAATGAGCAGTTCTTC. Translation gives CASSLVSSYNEQFF.

The rearrangement links TRBV28 to TRBJ2-7; 7 bases line up with TRBD1. CDR3 length: 16 amino acids. V was pared by 7 bases and J by 5 bases, with 17 bases of the junction left unmatched. Germline V gene lookup returns CDR1 MDHEN and CDR2 SYDVKM. The CDR3 bases are TGTGCCAGCACAAGCCCTCACGGGACAGCCTCTAACGAGCAGTACTTC. It is translated as CASTSPHGTASNEQYF.

This chain joins TRBV4-2 and TRBJ2-1; a weak D match, TRBD1 (6 bases). Germline V lookup: CDR1 LGHNA, CDR2 YNFKEQ. The CDR3 consists of 16 residues. V was shortened by 3 bases and J by 3 bases, with 15 bases between the two germline ends. The CDR3 coding sequence is TGTGCCAGCAGCCATTTGAGGAAACAGGGCTACAATGAGCAGTTCTTC. This encodes CASSHLRKQGYNEQFF.

The CDR3, as DNA: TGTGCCAGCTCACCGGAAGACTATCAGCCCCAGCATTTT. Translating it yields CASSPEDYQPQHF. V and J are TRBV18 and TRBJ1-5; D gene ambiguous. Per the germline V gene, CDR1 is KGHSH and CDR2 is LQKENI. The CDR3 totals 13 residues. Deletions cut 3 bases from V and 5 bases from J, with 8 bases between.